This TCR beta chain comes out of a study of neurological immune-mediated disorders. V lost 0 bases, J lost 4 bases, and 9 bases stayed unmatched. CDR3 length: 16 residues. Per germline, CDR1 SGHDT and CDR2 YYEEEE. Study results and caveats: TCR clonal expansion peaked in HTLV-1-associated myelopathy patients and was lowest in multiple sclerosis patients.

In TCRdb, the 5' RACE reads were re-called with MiXCR into one record per CDR3 protein. The data contain fewer than 50,000 distinct CDR3 sequences, about 13% of them seen just once; the ten biggest clones take up 7.5% to 9.5%. This clonotype was detected many times. Its antigen is as yet unknown. The time point: longitudinal time-point 3. Sample: PBMCs. This TCR was sampled from a male donor with HTLV-1-associated myelopathy (HAM/TSP). The rearrangement joins TRBV5-6 to TRBJ2-5, with 7 bases aligning to TRBD1. CDR3 DNA sequence: TGTGCCAGCAGCTTGGCCGGGACCCAGGGGGTAGAGACCCAGTACTTC. Protein sequence: CASSLAGTQGVETQYF.